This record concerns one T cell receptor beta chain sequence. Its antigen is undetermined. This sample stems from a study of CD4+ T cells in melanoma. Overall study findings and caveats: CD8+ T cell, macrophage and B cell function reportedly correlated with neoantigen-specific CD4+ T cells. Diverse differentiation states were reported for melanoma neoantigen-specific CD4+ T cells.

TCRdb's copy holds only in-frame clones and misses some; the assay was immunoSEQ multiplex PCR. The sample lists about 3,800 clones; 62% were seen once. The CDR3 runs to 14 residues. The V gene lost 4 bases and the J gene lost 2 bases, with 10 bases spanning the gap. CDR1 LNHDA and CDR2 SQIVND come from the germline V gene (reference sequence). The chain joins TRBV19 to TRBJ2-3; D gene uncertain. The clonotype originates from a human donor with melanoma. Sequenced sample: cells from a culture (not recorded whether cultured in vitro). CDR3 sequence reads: CASSRSRDTDTQYF. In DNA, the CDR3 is TGTGCCAGTAGTAGATCTCGAGACACAGATACGCAGTATTTT.